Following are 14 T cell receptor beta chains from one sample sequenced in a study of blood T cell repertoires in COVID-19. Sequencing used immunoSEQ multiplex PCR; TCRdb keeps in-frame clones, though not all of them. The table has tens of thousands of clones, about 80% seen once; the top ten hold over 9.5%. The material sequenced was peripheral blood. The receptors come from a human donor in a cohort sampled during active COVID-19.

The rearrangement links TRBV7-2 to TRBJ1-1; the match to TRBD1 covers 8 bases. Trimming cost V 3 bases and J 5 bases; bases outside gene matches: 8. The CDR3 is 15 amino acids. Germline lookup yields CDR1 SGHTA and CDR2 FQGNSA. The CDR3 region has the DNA TGTGCCAGCAGCTTCTCCGGGACAGGAGGGACTGAAGCTTTCTTT. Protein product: CASSFSGTGGTEAFF. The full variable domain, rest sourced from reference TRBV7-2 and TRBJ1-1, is GAGVSQSPSNKVTEKGKDVELRCDPISGHTALYWYRQSLGQGLEFLIYFQGNSAPDKSGLPSDRFSAERTGGSVSTLTIQRTQQEDSAVYLCASSFSGTGGTEAFFGQGTRLTVV.

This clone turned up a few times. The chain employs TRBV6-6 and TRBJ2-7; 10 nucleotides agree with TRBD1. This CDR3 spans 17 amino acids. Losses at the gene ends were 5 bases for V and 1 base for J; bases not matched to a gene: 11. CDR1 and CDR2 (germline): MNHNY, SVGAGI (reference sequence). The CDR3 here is CASSQGQGHIWSYEQYF. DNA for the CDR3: TGTGCCAGCAGTCAGGGACAGGGGCACATTTGGTCCTACGAGCAGTACTTC.

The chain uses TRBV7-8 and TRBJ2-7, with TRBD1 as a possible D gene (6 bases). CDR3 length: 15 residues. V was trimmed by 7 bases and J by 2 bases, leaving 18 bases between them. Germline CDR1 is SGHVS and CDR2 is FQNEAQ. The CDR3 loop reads CASTGGQSLTYEQYF. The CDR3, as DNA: TGTGCCAGCACTGGAGGACAGTCTTTGACCTACGAGCAGTACTTC.

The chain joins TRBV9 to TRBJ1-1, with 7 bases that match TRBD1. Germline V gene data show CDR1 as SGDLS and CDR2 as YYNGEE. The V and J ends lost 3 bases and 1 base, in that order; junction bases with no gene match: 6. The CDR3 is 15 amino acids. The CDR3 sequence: CASSAWTGPNTEAFF. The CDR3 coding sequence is TGTGCCAGCAGCGCATGGACAGGACCGAACACTGAAGCTTTCTTT.

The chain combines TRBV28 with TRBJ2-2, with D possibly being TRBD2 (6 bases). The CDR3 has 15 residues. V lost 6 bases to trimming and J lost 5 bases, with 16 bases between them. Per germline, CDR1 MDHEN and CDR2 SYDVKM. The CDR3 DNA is TGTGCCAGCAGCCGGACTGGGGGGTTAACCGGGGAGCTGTTTTTT. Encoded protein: CASSRTGGLTGELFF.

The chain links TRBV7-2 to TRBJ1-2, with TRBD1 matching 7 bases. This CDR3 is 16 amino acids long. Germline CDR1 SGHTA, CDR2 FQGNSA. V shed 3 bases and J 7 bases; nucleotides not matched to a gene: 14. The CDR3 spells CASSFIRQGSRFGYTF. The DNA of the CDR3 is TGTGCCAGCAGCTTCATACGACAGGGAAGTCGGTTTGGCTACACCTTC. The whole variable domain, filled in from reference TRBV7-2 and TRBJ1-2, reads GAGVSQSPSNKVTEKGKDVELRCDPISGHTALYWYRQSLGQGLEFLIYFQGNSAPDKSGLPSDRFSAERTGGSVSTLTIQRTQQEDSAVYLCASSFIRQGSRFGYTFGSGTRLTVV.

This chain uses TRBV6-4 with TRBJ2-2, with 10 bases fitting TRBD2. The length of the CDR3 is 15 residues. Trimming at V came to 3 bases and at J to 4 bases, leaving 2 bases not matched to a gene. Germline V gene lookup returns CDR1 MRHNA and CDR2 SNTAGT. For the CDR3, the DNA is TGTGCCAGCAGTGAGCTAGCGGGGGCCACCGGGGAGCTGTTTTTT. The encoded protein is CASSELAGATGELFF.

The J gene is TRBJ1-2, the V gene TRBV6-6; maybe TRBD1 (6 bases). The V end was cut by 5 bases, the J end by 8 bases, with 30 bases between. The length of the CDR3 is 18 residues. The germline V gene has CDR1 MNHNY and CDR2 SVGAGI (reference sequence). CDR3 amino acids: CASSRGRGEGIWLGGYTF. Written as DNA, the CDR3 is TGTGCCAGCAGTCGCGGCAGGGGCGAGGGAATCTGGCTGGGAGGCTACACCTTC.

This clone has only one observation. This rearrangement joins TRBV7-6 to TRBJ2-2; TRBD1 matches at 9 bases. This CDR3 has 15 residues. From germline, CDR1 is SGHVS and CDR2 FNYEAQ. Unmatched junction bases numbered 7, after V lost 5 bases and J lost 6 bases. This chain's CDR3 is CASSPQGAQAGELFF. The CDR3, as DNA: TGTGCCAGCAGCCCACAGGGGGCGCAGGCCGGGGAGCTGTTTTTT.

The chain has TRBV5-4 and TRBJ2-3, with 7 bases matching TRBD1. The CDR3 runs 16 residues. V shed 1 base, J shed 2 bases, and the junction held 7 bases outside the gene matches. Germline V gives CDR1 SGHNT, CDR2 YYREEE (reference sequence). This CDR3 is CASSLYRGGPTDTQYF. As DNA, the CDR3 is TGTGCCAGCAGCTTGTACAGGGGCGGCCCCACAGATACGCAGTATTTT.

This CDR3 reads CASSPNWADTEAFF. The CDR3 DNA reads TGTGCCAGTAGCCCAAACTGGGCAGACACTGAAGCTTTCTTT. The chain joins TRBV19 to TRBJ1-1; D ambiguous. The CDR3 totals 14 residues. V lost 6 bases, J lost 3 bases, and 14 bases lay in between. Germline lookup yields CDR1 LNHDA and CDR2 SQIVND (reference sequence).

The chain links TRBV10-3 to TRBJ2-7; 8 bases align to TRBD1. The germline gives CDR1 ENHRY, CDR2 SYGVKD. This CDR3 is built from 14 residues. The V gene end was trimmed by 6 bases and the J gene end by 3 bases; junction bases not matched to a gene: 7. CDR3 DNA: TGTGCCATCAGGGACAGGGACGGGTTCTACGAGCAGTACTTC. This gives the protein CAIRDRDGFYEQYF.

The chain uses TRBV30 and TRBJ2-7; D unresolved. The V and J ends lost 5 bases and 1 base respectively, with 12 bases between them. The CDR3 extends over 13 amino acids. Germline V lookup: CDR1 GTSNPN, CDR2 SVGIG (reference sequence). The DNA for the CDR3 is TGTGCCTGGGGTAAAACAATTTCCTACGAGCAGTACTTC. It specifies CAWGKTISYEQYF.

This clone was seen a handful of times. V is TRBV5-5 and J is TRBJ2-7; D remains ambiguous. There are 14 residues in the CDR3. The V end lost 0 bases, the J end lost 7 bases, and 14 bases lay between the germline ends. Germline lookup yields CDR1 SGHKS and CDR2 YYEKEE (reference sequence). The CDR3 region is CASSLERPSREQYF. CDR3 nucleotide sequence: TGTGCCAGCAGCTTGGAGAGGCCCTCTCGAGAGCAGTACTTC.